The 22 T cell receptor beta chains reported below all come from one sample, sequenced in a study of OX40 agonist ivuxolimab in advanced cancers. TCRdb's copy holds only in-frame clones and misses some; the assay was immunoSEQ multiplex PCR. The sample carries approximately 77,000 clones, about 92% recorded once. Material: CD4+ or CD8+ T cells sorted from blood, obtained in a trial of the OX40 agonist ivuxolimab. These receptors were obtained from an adult with an advanced solid tumor such as melanoma, head and neck, liver or kidney cancer.

V usage is TRBV4-2 and J usage is TRBJ2-2; D unclear. CDR1 is LGHNA and CDR2 is YNFKEQ in the germline V gene. V was trimmed by 0 bases and J by 5 bases, leaving 4 bases between them. CDR3 length: 13 amino acids. DNA of the CDR3: TGTGCCAGCAGCCAAGATATAACCGGGGAGCTGTTTTTT. As protein: CASSQDITGELFF.

The chain joins TRBV7-2 to TRBJ1-1, with D hard to call. The CDR3 totals 13 residues. Deletions cut 4 bases from V and 1 base from J, with 7 bases between. The germline CDR1 and CDR2 sequences are SGHTA and FQGNSA. For the CDR3, the DNA is TGTGCCAGCAGCTCAAACCAGAACACTGAAGCTTTCTTT. This translates into CASSSNQNTEAFF. The complete variable domain, with remaining parts taken from reference TRBV7-2 and TRBJ1-1, reads GAGVSQSPSNKVTEKGKDVELRCDPISGHTALYWYRQSLGQGLEFLIYFQGNSAPDKSGLPSDRFSAERTGGSVSTLTIQRTQQEDSAVYLCASSSNQNTEAFFGQGTRLTVV.

The chain recombines TRBV7-2 with TRBJ2-1, with D hard to call. Trimming took 1 base from V and 6 from J, leaving 13 bases between them. Germline values: CDR1 SGHTA, CDR2 FQGNSA. The CDR3 is 15 residues long. The CDR3 DNA reads TGTGCCAGCAGCTTAGGGGCTAGATCGTCCAATGAGCAGTTCTTC. Protein: CASSLGARSSNEQFF.

The chain couples TRBV30 to TRBJ2-7, with a tentative D call TRBD1 (5 bases). This CDR3 comprises 13 residues. V was cut by 1 base and J by 3 bases, with 10 bases left in between. Germline V gives CDR1 GTSNPN, CDR2 SVGIG (reference sequence). The CDR3: CAWSGGRGYEQYF. CDR3 in DNA: TGTGCCTGGAGTGGGGGAAGGGGCTACGAGCAGTACTTC. Full variable domain (rest looked up from reference TRBV30 and TRBJ2-7): SQTIHQWPATLVQPVGSPLSLECTVEGTSNPNLYWYRQAAGRGLQLLFYSVGIGQISSEVPQNLSASRPQDRQFILSSKKLLLSDSGFYLCAWSGGRGYEQYFGPGTRLTVT.

The J gene is TRBJ2-5, the V gene TRBV28, with TRBD2 as a possible D gene (5 bases). The CDR3 runs 12 residues. Germline CDR1 and CDR2: MDHEN and SYDVKM. The V gene lost 3 bases and the J gene lost 9 bases, with 11 bases spanning the gap. CDR3 bases: TGTGCCAGCAGTTTGGAGGATTTTGCCCAGTACTTC. This gives the protein CASSLEDFAQYF.

V usage is TRBV6-5 and J usage is TRBJ1-4; tentatively, D is TRBD1 (6 bases). Germline V gives CDR1 MNHEY, CDR2 SVGAGI. CDR3 size: 15 residues. The germline V and J ends were trimmed by 1 base and 3 bases, with 9 bases remaining between them. CDR3 amino acids: CASSYLGASNEKLFF. The CDR3 DNA is TGTGCCAGCAGTTACTTGGGGGCTTCTAATGAAAAACTGTTTTTT.

The V gene is TRBV9, the J gene TRBJ2-2; TRBD1 matches at 7 bases. V lost 7 bases, J lost 4 bases, and 7 bases stayed unmatched. The CDR3 covers 14 residues. Germline lookup yields CDR1 SGDLS and CDR2 YYNGEE. CDR3 in amino acids: CASVRDSGTGELFF. Written as DNA, the CDR3 is TGTGCCAGCGTGAGGGACAGTGGCACCGGGGAGCTGTTTTTT.

The chain employs TRBV15 and TRBJ2-2; a possible D gene is TRBD2 (6 bases). This CDR3 region has 16 residues. Per the germline V gene, CDR1 is LNHNV and CDR2 is YYDKDF (reference sequence). The V end lost 3 bases, the J end lost 5 bases, and 16 bases lay between the germline ends. This CDR3 reads CATSSPTVRGTGELFF. The CDR3 nucleotides read TGTGCCACCAGCAGCCCGACAGTGCGGGGTACCGGGGAGCTGTTTTTT.

The rearrangement links TRBV5-1 to TRBJ2-3; 10 nucleotides agree with TRBD2. CDR1 and CDR2 from the germline V gene are SGHRS and YFSETQ. CDR3 length equals 15 residues. J was trimmed by 4 bases and V by 7 bases; bases with no gene match: 9. The CDR3 region is CASRPLAGRADTQYF. The CDR3 bases are TGCGCCAGCCGACCACTAGCGGGAAGGGCAGATACGCAGTATTTT.

The V gene is TRBV4-1, the J gene TRBJ1-3; D may be TRBD1 (5 bases). Trimming took off 1 base at V and 8 bases at J, with 18 bases between the two ends. Germline CDR1 is MGHRA and CDR2 is YSYEKL. The CDR3 totals 16 residues. The CDR3 loop is CASSQVDRFLGDTIYF. In nucleotides, the CDR3 is TGCGCCAGCAGCCAAGTCGACAGATTTCTGGGGGACACCATATATTTT.

This chain links TRBV11-3 with TRBJ1-1, with D possibly matching TRBD1 (6 bases). Trimming stripped 5 bases from V and 5 bases from J, with 21 bases between. Germline CDR1 and CDR2: SGHNT and YENEEA. This CDR3 region has 16 residues. Here the CDR3 reads CASSPQPSRGWTEAFF. The CDR3 DNA is TGTGCCAGCAGCCCCCAACCATCTAGGGGGTGGACTGAAGCTTTCTTT.

The chain joins TRBV18 to TRBJ2-7; the D gene is possibly TRBD1 (5 bases). Germline assignment: CDR1 KGHSH and CDR2 LQKENI. The CDR3 has 13 residues. Trimming shortened V by 3 bases and J by 2 bases, and 8 bases separated the two germline ends. CDR3 residues: CASSPQGTYEQYF. The DNA of the CDR3 is TGTGCCAGCTCACCCCAGGGAACCTACGAGCAGTACTTC. The full variable domain, its missing parts supplied by reference TRBV18 and TRBJ2-7, is NAGVMQNPRHLVRRRGQEARLRCSPMKGHSHVYWYRQLPEEGLKFMVYLQKENIIDESGMPKERFSAEFPKEGPSILRIQQVVRGDSAAYFCASSPQGTYEQYFGPGTRLTVT.

V and J are TRBV9 and TRBJ2-6; 13 bases align to TRBD2. Germline values: CDR1 SGDLS, CDR2 YYNGEE. This CDR3 is built from 17 residues. V gave up 5 bases and J gave up 4 bases; unmatched junction bases: 6. The CDR3 nucleotides read TGTGCCAGCAGGCGGACTAGCGGGAGAACCGGGGCCAACGTCCTGACTTTC. Translation: CASRRTSGRTGANVLTF.

The rearrangement uses TRBV7-3 and TRBJ2-5; D unresolved. Germline-derived CDR1 and CDR2 are SGHTA and FQGTGA. This CDR3 comprises 11 residues. The V gene lost 5 bases and the J gene lost 7 bases, with 8 bases spanning the gap. The CDR3 coding sequence is TGTGCCAGCAGCCAAGGTGGGACCCAGTACTTC. Its protein product is CASSQGGTQYF.

The chain carries TRBV19 and TRBJ1-5, with D tentatively TRBD1 (6 bases). The CDR3 is 15 amino acids. Germline V lookup: CDR1 LNHDA, CDR2 SQIVND (reference sequence). The V end was cut by 6 bases, the J end by 2 bases, with 14 bases between. The CDR3 spells CASSLGAQGNQPQHF. CDR3 sequence (DNA): TGTGCCAGTAGCCTGGGGGCTCAGGGCAATCAGCCCCAGCATTTT.

This rearrangement joins TRBV14 to TRBJ1-2; TRBD1 aligns across 9 bases. Germline V gene lookup returns CDR1 SGHDN and CDR2 FVKESK. Losses at the gene ends were 5 bases for V and 2 bases for J; bases not matched to a gene: 6. The CDR3 consists of 15 residues. CDR3 coding DNA: TGTGCCAGCAGCAGGAGGACAGGGGAAAACTATGGCTACACCTTC. Protein: CASSRRTGENYGYTF.

The rearrangement links TRBV2 to TRBJ1-5; D is unclear. Per the germline V gene, CDR1 is SNHLY and CDR2 is FYNNEI. The V end was cut by 5 bases, the J end by 4 bases, with 9 bases between. This CDR3 region has 13 residues. This CDR3 reads CASSYTTNQPQHF. For the CDR3, the DNA is TGTGCCAGCAGTTACACGACGAATCAGCCCCAGCATTTT.

The CDR3 protein is CAWRGWGRETQYF. Here the CDR3 DNA reads TGTGCCTGGAGGGGATGGGGCAGAGAGACCCAGTACTTC. The chain joins TRBV30 to TRBJ2-5; perhaps TRBD1 as D (5 bases). Trimming cost V 3 bases and J 4 bases, with 12 bases left between them. Germline V lookup: CDR1 GTSNPN, CDR2 SVGIG (reference sequence). The CDR3 sequence is 13 residues long.

The gene calls are TRBV5-4 and TRBJ2-7; D remains ambiguous. Between the trimmed V and J ends, which lost 4 bases and 2 bases, there was a span of 10 bases. The germline V gene has CDR1 SGHNT and CDR2 YYREEE (reference sequence). The CDR3 has 13 amino acids. The CDR3, as DNA: TGTGCCAGCAGCAATGGCCCCGCCTACGAGCAGTACTTC. Translation: CASSNGPAYEQYF.

The chain employs TRBV4-1 and TRBJ2-7; weak D call: TRBD2 (5 bases). Germline assignment: CDR1 MGHRA and CDR2 YSYEKL. V lost 0 bases, J lost 2 bases, and 17 bases lay in between. CDR3 size: 17 residues. The CDR3 region is CASSQDLGSSGTYEQYF. The CDR3 DNA reads TGCGCCAGCAGCCAAGATCTGGGTTCGTCGGGGACCTACGAGCAGTACTTC.

In this sample, this clone turned up once. V is TRBV14 and J is TRBJ2-3; unclear D gene. The CDR3 is made up of 14 amino acids. Between the trimmed V and J ends, which lost 5 bases and 2 bases, there was a span of 11 bases. The germline V gene has CDR1 SGHDN and CDR2 FVKESK. CDR3 DNA: TGTGCCAGCAGCAACGCACTGTTCACAGATACGCAGTATTTT. Its translation: CASSNALFTDTQYF.

The chain links TRBV5-1 to TRBJ2-3; D is unresolved. CDR3 size: 12 residues. Germline-derived CDR1 and CDR2 are SGHRS and YFSETQ. Trimming took off 0 bases at V and 7 bases at J, with 6 bases between the two ends. In nucleotides, the CDR3 is TGCGCCAGCAGCTTGGAGGGAAATACGCAGTATTTT. Encoded protein: CASSLEGNTQYF.